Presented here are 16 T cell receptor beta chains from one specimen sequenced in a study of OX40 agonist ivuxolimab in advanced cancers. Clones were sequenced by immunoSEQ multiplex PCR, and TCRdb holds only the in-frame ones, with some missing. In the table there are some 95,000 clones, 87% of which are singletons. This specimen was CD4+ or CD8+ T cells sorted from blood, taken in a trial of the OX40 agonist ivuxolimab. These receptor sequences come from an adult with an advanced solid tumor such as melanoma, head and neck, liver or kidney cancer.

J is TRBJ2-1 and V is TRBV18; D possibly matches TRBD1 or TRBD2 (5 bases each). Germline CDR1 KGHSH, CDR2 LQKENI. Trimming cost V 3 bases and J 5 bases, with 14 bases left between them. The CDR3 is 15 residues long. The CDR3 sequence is CASSPGDGGNNEQFF. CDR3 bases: TGTGCCAGCTCACCGGGGGACGGAGGCAACAATGAGCAGTTCTTC.

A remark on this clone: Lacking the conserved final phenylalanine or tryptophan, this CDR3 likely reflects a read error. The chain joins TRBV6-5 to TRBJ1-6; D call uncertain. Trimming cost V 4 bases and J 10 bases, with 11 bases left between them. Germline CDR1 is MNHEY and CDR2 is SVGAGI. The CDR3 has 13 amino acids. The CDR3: CASSSSGGSPLHL. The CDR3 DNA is TGTGCCAGCAGTTCCTCAGGCGGATCACCCCTCCACCTT.

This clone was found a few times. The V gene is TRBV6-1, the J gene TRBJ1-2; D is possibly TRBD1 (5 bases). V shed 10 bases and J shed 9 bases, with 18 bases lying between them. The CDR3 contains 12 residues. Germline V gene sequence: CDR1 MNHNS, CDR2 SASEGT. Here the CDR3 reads CATYGAPARYTF. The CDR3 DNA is TGTGCCACGTATGGGGCTCCAGCCCGCTACACCTTC.

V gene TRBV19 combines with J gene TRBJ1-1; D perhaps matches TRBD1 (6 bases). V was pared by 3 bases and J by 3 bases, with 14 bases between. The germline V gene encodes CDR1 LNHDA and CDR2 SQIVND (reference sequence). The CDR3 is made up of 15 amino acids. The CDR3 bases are TGTGCCAGTAGTATGGGTTTCGGGGGCGACACTGAAGCTTTCTTT. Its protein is CASSMGFGGDTEAFF.

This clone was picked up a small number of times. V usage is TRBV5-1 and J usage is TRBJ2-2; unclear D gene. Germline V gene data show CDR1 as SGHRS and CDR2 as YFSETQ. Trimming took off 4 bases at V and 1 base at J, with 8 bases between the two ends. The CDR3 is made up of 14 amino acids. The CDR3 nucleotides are TGCGCCAGCAGCACGGCGCAGAACACCGGGGAGCTGTTTTTT. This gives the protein CASSTAQNTGELFF.

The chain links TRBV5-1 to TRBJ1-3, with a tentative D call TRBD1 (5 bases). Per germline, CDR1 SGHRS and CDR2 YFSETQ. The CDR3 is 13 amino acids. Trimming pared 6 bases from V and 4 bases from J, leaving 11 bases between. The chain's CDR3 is CASTTDAGNTIYF. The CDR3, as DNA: TGCGCCAGCACGACAGATGCCGGAAACACCATATATTTT.

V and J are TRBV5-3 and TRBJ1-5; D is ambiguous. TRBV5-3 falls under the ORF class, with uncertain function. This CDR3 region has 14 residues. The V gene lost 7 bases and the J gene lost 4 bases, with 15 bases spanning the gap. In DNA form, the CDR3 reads TGTGCCAGACGCCCGGGTCGGAAGAATCAGCCCCAGCATTTT. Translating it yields CARRPGRKNQPQHF.

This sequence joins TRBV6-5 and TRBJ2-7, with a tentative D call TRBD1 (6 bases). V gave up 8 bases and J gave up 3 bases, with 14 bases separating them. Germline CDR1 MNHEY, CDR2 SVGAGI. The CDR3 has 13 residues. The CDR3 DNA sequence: TGTGCCAGCGGCCGCAGGGGAATCTACGAGCAGTACTTC. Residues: CASGRRGIYEQYF.

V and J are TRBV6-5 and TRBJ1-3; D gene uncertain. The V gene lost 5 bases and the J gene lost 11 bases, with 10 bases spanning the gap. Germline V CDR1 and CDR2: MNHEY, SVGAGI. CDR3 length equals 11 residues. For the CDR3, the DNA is TGTGCCAGCAGTGAACCTTTCGCCATATATTTT. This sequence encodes CASSEPFAIYF.

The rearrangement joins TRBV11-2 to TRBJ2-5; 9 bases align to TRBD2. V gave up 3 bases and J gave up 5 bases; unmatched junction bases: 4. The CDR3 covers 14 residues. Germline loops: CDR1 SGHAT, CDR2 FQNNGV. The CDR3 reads CASSLGLAVETQYF. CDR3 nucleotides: TGTGCCAGCAGCTTGGGACTAGCCGTGGAGACCCAGTACTTC.

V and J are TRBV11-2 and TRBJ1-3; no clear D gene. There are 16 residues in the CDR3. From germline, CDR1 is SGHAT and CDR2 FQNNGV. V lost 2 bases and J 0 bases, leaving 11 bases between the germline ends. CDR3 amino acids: CASSLYRADSGNTIYF. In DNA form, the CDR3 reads TGTGCCAGCAGCTTATATAGGGCAGACTCTGGAAACACCATATATTTT.

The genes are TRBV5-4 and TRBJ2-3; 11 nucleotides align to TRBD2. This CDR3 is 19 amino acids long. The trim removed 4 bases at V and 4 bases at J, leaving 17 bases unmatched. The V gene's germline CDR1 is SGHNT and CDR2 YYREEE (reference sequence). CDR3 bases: TGTGCCAGCAGCACGGACGACGGGACTAGCGGATTAAATTCAGATACGCAGTATTTT. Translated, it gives CASSTDDGTSGLNSDTQYF.

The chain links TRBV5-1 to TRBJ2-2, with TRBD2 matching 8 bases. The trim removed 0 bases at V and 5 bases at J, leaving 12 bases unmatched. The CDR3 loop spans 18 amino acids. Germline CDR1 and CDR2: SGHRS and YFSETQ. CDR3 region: CASSLGNPGTRLTGELFF. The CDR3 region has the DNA TGCGCCAGCAGCTTGGGAAACCCCGGGACTAGATTGACCGGGGAGCTGTTTTTT.

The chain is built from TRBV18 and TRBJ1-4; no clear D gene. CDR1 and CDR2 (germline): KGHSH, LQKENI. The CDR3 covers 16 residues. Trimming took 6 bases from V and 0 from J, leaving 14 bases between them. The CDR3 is CASSHGRAATNEKLFF. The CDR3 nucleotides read TGTGCCAGCTCCCACGGAAGGGCCGCAACTAATGAAAAACTGTTTTTT.

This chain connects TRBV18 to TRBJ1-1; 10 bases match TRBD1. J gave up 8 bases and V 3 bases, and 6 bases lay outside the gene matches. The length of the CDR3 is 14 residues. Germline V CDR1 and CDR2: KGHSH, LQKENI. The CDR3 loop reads CASSPRTGQGEAFF. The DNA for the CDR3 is TGTGCCAGCTCACCTCGGACGGGACAGGGGGAAGCTTTCTTT.

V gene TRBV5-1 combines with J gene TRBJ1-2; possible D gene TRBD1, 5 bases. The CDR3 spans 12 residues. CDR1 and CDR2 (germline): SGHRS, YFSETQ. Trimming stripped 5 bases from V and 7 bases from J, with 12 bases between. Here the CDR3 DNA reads TGCGCCAGCAGTCTAAACGGGGGTGGCTACACCTTC. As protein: CASSLNGGGYTF.